What follows is one TCR beta chain and its context. Each CDR3 protein gets one entry after TCRdb re-called the 5' RACE reads with MiXCR. The data hold about 530,000 distinct CDR3 sequences, with 20% to 25% observed a single time. The sample belongs to a study of identical twins. V shed 3 bases and J shed 0 bases, with 22 bases lying between them. This CDR3 is built from 19 residues. Germline loops: CDR1 SGHAT, CDR2 FQNNGV. In addition, the sample was reused for a study of yellow fever vaccine responses in identical twins.

The rearrangement links TRBV11-2 to TRBJ2-3, with a possible D match to TRBD2 (7 bases). This TCR was sampled from a woman aged 18-35 years in good health. Sequencing was performed on CD4+ T cells sorted from blood. Here the CDR3 DNA reads TGTGCCAGCAGCTTGACGGGGGGCGGTGGACATGCTAGCACAGATACGCAGTATTTT. It codes for CASSLTGGGGHASTDTQYF.